This T cell receptor beta chain was observed in a study of cytomegalovirus exposure and HLA in healthy donors. Study background: Genetic ancestry analysis placed around 76% of the 400 or so donors that were genotyped in the Caucasian-associated cluster. Study-wide results and limits: Cytomegalovirus-associated TCR beta chains were listed, numbering 150 to 200. Association of a missense DCLRE1C variant with TCR beta V- and J-gene trimming was reported in a later analysis. TCR sequences were mostly rare, though some public TCRs occurred in many donors.

This PCR relied on a set of 60 Vbeta primers and 13 Jbeta primers. The data were produced by immunoSEQ multiplex PCR, yet TCRdb's version contains in-frame clones alone and is incomplete. Among approximately 190,000 clones listed, 78% were seen once. The CDR3 is 15 residues long. The germline gives CDR1 LGHNA, CDR2 YNFKEQ. V lost 0 bases, J lost 0 bases, and 9 bases lay in between. Only a few counts were recorded for this clone. Its antigen is as yet unknown. Sequencing input: PBMCs. The TCR originated in a woman aged 25 to 45 in good health and CMV-seropositive. The chain employs TRBV4-2 and TRBJ2-7; no reliable D call. CDR3 sequence reads: CASSQDESGSYEQYF. Here the CDR3 DNA reads TGTGCCAGCAGCCAAGATGAGAGTGGCTCCTACGAGCAGTACTTC.